A single sample is the source of the 19 T cell receptor beta chains below, sequenced in a study of cytomegalovirus exposure and HLA in healthy donors. The PCR had 60 Vbeta and 13 Jbeta primers. TCRdb's copy holds only in-frame clones and misses some; the assay was immunoSEQ multiplex PCR. Altogether 100,000 to 150,000 clones are present, 65% to 90% being singletons, with the ten largest covering under 2.5%. Specimen: PBMCs. Receptor source: a man younger than 40 in good health and CMV-seronegative.

This clone was detected only a few times. CDR3 sequence reads: CASKWHPRYEKLFF. The DNA for the CDR3 is TGTGCCAGCAAGTGGCATCCCAGGTATGAAAAACTGTTTTTT. V gene TRBV25-1 combines with J gene TRBJ1-4; D is unresolved. The germline CDR1 and CDR2 sequences are MGHDK and SYGVNS. CDR3 length equals 14 residues. The germline V and J ends were trimmed by 7 bases and 6 bases, with 15 bases remaining between them. Complete variable domain (other parts from reference TRBV25-1 and TRBJ1-4): EADIYQTPRYLVIGTGKKITLECSQTMGHDKMYWYQQDPGMELHLIHYSYGVNSTEKGDLSSESTVSRIRTEHFPLTLESARPSHTSQYLCASKWHPRYEKLFFGSGTQLSVL.

In DNA form, the CDR3 reads TGTGCCAGCAGTTTAAGGACAGCAAGCGGTAACTATGGCTACACCTTC. This gives the protein CASSLRTASGNYGYTF. The V and J genes are TRBV28 and TRBJ1-2; weak D call: TRBD1 (6 bases). V was cut by 2 bases and J by 1 base, with 14 bases left in between. The CDR3 extends over 16 amino acids. CDR1 and CDR2 (germline): MDHEN, SYDVKM.

The rearrangement uses TRBV20-1 and TRBJ1-1, with no clear D. The CDR3 is made up of 11 amino acids. Per the germline V gene, CDR1 is DFQATT and CDR2 is SNEGSKA (reference sequence). V shed 4 bases and J shed 2 bases, with 5 bases lying between them. The CDR3 region is CSAIGNTEAFF. The CDR3 region has the DNA TGCAGTGCTATTGGCAACACTGAAGCTTTCTTT.

In its sample, this clone was seen once. The DNA for the CDR3 is TGTGCCAGCAAGTGGCTAGACTTTAATGAGCAGTTCTTC. Its translation: CASKWLDFNEQFF. The V call is TRBV6-1, the J call TRBJ2-1; the D is unclear. Trimming took 7 bases from V and 7 from J, leaving 14 bases between them. This CDR3 has 13 residues. CDR1 is MNHNS and CDR2 is SASEGT in the germline V gene.

The genes are TRBV29-1 and TRBJ2-7; 7 nucleotides line up with TRBD1. CDR1 and CDR2 from the germline V gene are SQVTM and ANQGSEA. V lost 6 bases and J lost 0; bases outside the gene matches: 5. The CDR3 totals 13 residues. The CDR3 DNA follows: TGCAGCGTCCGACAGGGCAGCTCCTACGAGCAGTACTTC. Protein product: CSVRQGSSYEQYF.

The chain uses TRBV10-3 and TRBJ1-6; TRBD1 agrees at 7 bases. The CDR3 length is 20 residues. The J segment lost 0 bases and the V segment lost 2 bases, leaving 13 bases of the junction unmatched. CDR1 and CDR2 (germline): ENHRY, SYGVKD. CDR3 bases: TGTGCCATCAGTGAGCACTCTAGACGACAGGGAAGCTCCTATAATTCACCCCTCCACTTT. Translation gives CAISEHSRRQGSSYNSPLHF.

This clone turned up a few times. V and J are TRBV6-5 and TRBJ2-7; possible D gene TRBD2, 6 bases. The CDR3 covers 16 residues. V lost 0 bases and J lost 5, with 17 bases in between. Germline loops: CDR1 MNHEY, CDR2 SVGAGI. The DNA for the CDR3 is TGTGCCAGCAGTTACTCCGGAGGGCGCTTAGCTAACGAGCAGTACTTC. Its protein product is CASSYSGGRLANEQYF.

The CDR3 here is CASRSRGTGVFEQYF. CDR3 coding DNA: TGTGCCAGCAGATCGCGCGGGACAGGGGTTTTCGAGCAGTACTTC. V and J are TRBV6-1 and TRBJ2-7, with 10 bases identical to TRBD1. The CDR3 has 15 amino acids. The J segment lost 6 bases and the V segment lost 6 bases, leaving 11 bases of the junction unmatched. Germline CDR1 is MNHNS and CDR2 is SASEGT.

The chain is built from TRBV4-3 and TRBJ1-1, with 10 bases identical to TRBD1. V dropped 4 bases and J dropped 5; count of bases not matched to a gene: 7. The CDR3 length is 15 residues. CDR1 is LGHNA, CDR2 YSLEER, per germline. The CDR3 DNA sequence: TGCGCCAGCAGCCTAAGACAGGGGGCGATGACTGAAGCTTTCTTT. Amino acid sequence: CASSLRQGAMTEAFF.

The gene calls are TRBV19 and TRBJ2-6, with D maybe TRBD1 (6 bases). Germline loops: CDR1 LNHDA, CDR2 SQIVND (reference sequence). The CDR3 spans 13 residues. V was trimmed by 9 bases and J by 4 bases, leaving 10 bases between them. The DNA for the CDR3 is TGTGCCAGCAGGCAGGGGGGGGCCAACGTCCTGACTTTC. Translated: CASRQGGANVLTF.

The chain couples TRBV7-8 to TRBJ1-6, with 7 bases fitting TRBD1. CDR1 and CDR2 from the germline V gene are SGHVS and FQNEAQ. V lost 5 bases, J lost 0 bases, and 7 bases stayed unmatched. CDR3 length: 17 residues. The CDR3 DNA sequence: TGTGCCAGCAGCGCCCGACAGGGAACCTCCTATAATTCACCCCTCCACTTT. Protein: CASSARQGTSYNSPLHF.

The chain couples TRBV9 to TRBJ2-5; 7 bases fit TRBD1. Germline V gene sequence: CDR1 SGDLS, CDR2 YYNGEE. V was clipped by 3 bases and J by 2 bases; unmatched bases: 4. The CDR3 runs to 14 residues. The CDR3 loop is CASSGDSLQETQYF. The CDR3 coding sequence is TGTGCCAGCAGCGGGGACAGTCTACAAGAGACCCAGTACTTC. The entire variable domain, with the rest obtained from reference TRBV9 and TRBJ2-5, is as follows: DSGVTQTPKHLITATGQRVTLRCSPRSGDLSVYWYQQSLDQGLQFLIQYYNGEERAKGNILERFSAQQFPDLHSELNLSSLELGDSALYFCASSGDSLQETQYFGPGTRLLVL.

In its sample, this clone was seen a few times. A junction end diverges from the germline sequence, so it may reflect a read error. This chain joins TRBV7-9 and TRBJ1-1, with 10 bases matching TRBD1. CDR1 and CDR2 (germline): SEHNR, FQNEAQ (reference sequence). This CDR3 comprises 16 residues. CDR3 loop: CSSSLARTGGDTEAFF. CDR3 DNA: TGTTCCAGCAGCTTAGCTCGGACAGGGGGTGACACTGAAGCTTTCTTT.

This clone came up a few times. The chain joins TRBV5-8 to TRBJ2-5; D is perhaps TRBD1 (5 bases). V was clipped by 4 bases and J by 2 bases, with 12 bases between them. The CDR3 is 14 residues long. Germline-derived CDR1 and CDR2 are SGHTS and YDEGEE. The CDR3 sequence is CASSRRGNQETQYF. CDR3 in DNA: TGTGCCAGCAGCCGAAGGGGTAATCAAGAGACCCAGTACTTC.

This chain uses TRBV7-2 with TRBJ2-1; TRBD2 matches 13 bases. V lost 5 bases, J lost 0 bases, and 7 bases stayed unmatched. Germline lookup yields CDR1 SGHTA and CDR2 FQGNSA. The CDR3 loop spans 18 amino acids. CDR3 sequence reads: CASSPTSGGFLSYNEQFF. The CDR3 DNA reads as TGTGCCAGCAGCCCGACTAGCGGGGGGTTCCTCTCCTACAATGAGCAGTTCTTC. The complete variable domain, with remaining parts taken from reference TRBV7-2 and TRBJ2-1, reads GAGVSQSPSNKVTEKGKDVELRCDPISGHTALYWYRQSLGQGLEFLIYFQGNSAPDKSGLPSDRFSAERTGGSVSTLTIQRTQQEDSAVYLCASSPTSGGFLSYNEQFFGPGTRLTVL.

This chain connects TRBV14 to TRBJ2-2; possibly TRBD1 for D (6 bases). This CDR3 spans 14 amino acids. The V gene's germline CDR1 is SGHDN and CDR2 FVKESK. The ends were cut back, 3 bases at V and 7 bases at J, with 12 bases in the middle. The CDR3 reads CASSQLGANGELFF. The CDR3 region has the DNA TGTGCCAGCAGCCAGCTGGGGGCCAACGGGGAGCTGTTTTTT.

This clone was observed a handful of times. The CDR3 nucleotides are TGTGCCAGCAGCCCCTTTTGGGGGCCACCTTACAATGAGCAGTTCTTC. Translated, it gives CASSPFWGPPYNEQFF. The chain joins TRBV7-9 to TRBJ2-1; the D gene is possibly TRBD1 (6 bases). This CDR3 region has 16 residues. Trimming stripped 5 bases from V and 4 bases from J, with 18 bases between. Germline V gene lookup returns CDR1 SEHNR and CDR2 FQNEAQ (reference sequence).

This clone was seen a single time. The chain uses TRBV11-3 and TRBJ2-7; D remains ambiguous. The CDR3 is made up of 11 amino acids. Between the trimmed V and J ends, which lost 5 bases and 5 bases, there was a span of 7 bases. Germline CDR1 SGHNT, CDR2 YENEEA. The CDR3 is CASSHSNEQYF. DNA of the CDR3: TGTGCCAGCAGCCATAGTAACGAGCAGTACTTC. Drawing the rest from reference TRBV11-3 and TRBJ2-7, the complete variable domain is EAGVVQSPRYKIIEKKQPVAFWCNPISGHNTLYWYLQNLGQGPELLIRYENEEAVDDSQLPKDRFSAERLKGVDSTLKIQPAELGDSAVYLCASSHSNEQYFGPGTRLTVT.

The CDR3 sequence is CASSPLGRGETQYF. CDR3 nucleotide sequence: TGTGCCAGCAGTCCCCTAGGCCGGGGGGAGACCCAGTACTTC. The chain is built from TRBV27 and TRBJ2-5; weak D call: TRBD2 (6 bases). Germline V gene sequence: CDR1 MNHEY, CDR2 SMNVEV (reference sequence). With 5 bases removed from V and 5 bases from J, the gap between germline ends came to 15 bases. The CDR3 spans 14 residues.